The clone carrying this T cell receptor (beta chain) has only one observation. Antigen: not known. These data come from a study of a mutant IDH1 vaccine in newly diagnosed glioma. On the study more broadly: Before enrollment, patients got radiotherapy alone, temozolomide alone, or mostly the combination.

CDR3 length: 11 residues. CDR1 is MDHEN and CDR2 is SYDVKM in the germline V gene. Trimming left V 3 bases short and J 9 bases short, with 6 bases between. Study-wide results and limits: Of the patients, about 95% had vaccine-induced immune responses.

Here immunoSEQ multiplex PCR was the method, and the copy in TCRdb shows in-frame clones only, minus some. In the table there are 75,000 to 100,000 clones, 80% to 90% of which are singletons. Time point of the sample: baseline, week 1 (first vaccination visit). Described treatment: pre-vaccination baseline after standard-of-care therapy. In every donor, the tumor was a new WHO grade 3 or 4 IDH1-mutant, ATRX-lost astrocytoma. The receptor comes from a woman in her forties or fifties with glioma. The rearrangement uses TRBV28 and TRBJ2-1, with D hard to call. This specimen was PBMCs, taken from a glioma patient treated with radiotherapy, temozolomide or both. Here the CDR3 reads CASSFMGEQFF. The CDR3 coding sequence is TGTGCCAGCAGTTTTATGGGTGAGCAGTTCTTC.